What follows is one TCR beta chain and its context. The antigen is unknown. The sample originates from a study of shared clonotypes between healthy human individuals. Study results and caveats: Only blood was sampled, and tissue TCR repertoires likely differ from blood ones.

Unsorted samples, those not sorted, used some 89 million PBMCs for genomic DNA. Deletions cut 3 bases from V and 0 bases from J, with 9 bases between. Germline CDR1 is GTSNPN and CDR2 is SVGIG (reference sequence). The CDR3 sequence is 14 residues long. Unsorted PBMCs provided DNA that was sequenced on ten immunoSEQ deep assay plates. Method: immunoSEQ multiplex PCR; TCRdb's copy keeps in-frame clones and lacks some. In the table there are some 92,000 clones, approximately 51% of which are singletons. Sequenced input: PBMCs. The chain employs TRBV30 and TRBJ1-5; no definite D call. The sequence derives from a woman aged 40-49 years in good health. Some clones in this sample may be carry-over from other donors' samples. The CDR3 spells CAWRQEYSNQPQHF. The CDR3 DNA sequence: TGTGCCTGGAGACAAGAATATAGCAATCAGCCCCAGCATTTT.